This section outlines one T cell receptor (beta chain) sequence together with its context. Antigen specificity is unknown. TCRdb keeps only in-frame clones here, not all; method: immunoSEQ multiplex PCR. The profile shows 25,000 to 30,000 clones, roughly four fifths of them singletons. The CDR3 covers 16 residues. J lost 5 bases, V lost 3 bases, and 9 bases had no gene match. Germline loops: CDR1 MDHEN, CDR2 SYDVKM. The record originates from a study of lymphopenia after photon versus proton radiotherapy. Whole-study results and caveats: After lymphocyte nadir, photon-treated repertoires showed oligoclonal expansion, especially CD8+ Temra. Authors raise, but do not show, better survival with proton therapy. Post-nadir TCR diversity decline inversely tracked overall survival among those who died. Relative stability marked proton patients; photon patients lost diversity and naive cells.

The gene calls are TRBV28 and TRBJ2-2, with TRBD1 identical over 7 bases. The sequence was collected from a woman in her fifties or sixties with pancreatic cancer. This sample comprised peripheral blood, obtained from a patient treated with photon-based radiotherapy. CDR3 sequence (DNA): TGTGCCAGCAGTTTTAATTCAGGGGGATGGACCGGGGAGCTGTTTTTT. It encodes CASSFNSGGWTGELFF.